Detailed here is one T cell receptor (beta chain). Its antigen is undetermined. This sample is drawn from a study of beta chain features in type 1 diabetes. Whole-study findings and limits: Across all four CD4+ subsets, people with type 1 diabetes showed modestly shorter TCRB CDR3s.

Isolated RNA was reverse transcribed in full, so expressed TCRB transcripts were sequenced. Here immunoSEQ multiplex PCR was the method, and the copy in TCRdb shows in-frame clones only, minus some. The table has roughly 300,000 clones, around 8.5% seen once. The V and J ends lost 0 bases and 0 bases, in that order; junction bases with no gene match: 6. This CDR3 spans 17 amino acids. In germline, CDR1 is SEHNR, CDR2 FQNEAQ (reference sequence). The J gene is TRBJ2-3, the V gene TRBV7-9; TRBD2 agrees at 7 bases. The TCR was taken from a man aged 25-45 years with type 1 diabetes. Sample: central memory CD4+ T cells from blood. Here the CDR3 reads CASSLAFRAGSTDTQYF. In nucleotides, the CDR3 is TGTGCCAGCAGCTTAGCGTTCCGAGCGGGGAGCACAGATACGCAGTATTTT.